Each of the 23 T cell receptor beta chains below was sequenced from the same sample in a study of CD8 T cells in ankylosing spondylitis. TCRdb re-analysed the 5' RACE reads in MiXCR, keeping a single row per CDR3 protein. This table has over 100,000 distinct CDR3 sequences, about 10% appearing once. Specimen: blood, either unsorted or a sorted T cell fraction (not recorded which). The receptors here all came from a female donor with ankylosing spondylitis or in good health (not recorded which).

The V and J genes are TRBV19 and TRBJ2-7, with D perhaps TRBD1 (6 bases). The CDR3 runs to 14 residues. The germline V and J ends were trimmed by 1 base and 2 bases, with 9 bases remaining between them. Germline V gene data show CDR1 as LNHDA and CDR2 as SQIVND (reference sequence). The CDR3 sequence is CASSIASGAYEQYF. Here the CDR3 DNA reads TGTGCCAGTAGTATAGCATCAGGGGCCTACGAGCAGTACTTC.

This clonotype was seen at least ten times. The chain has TRBV12-3 or TRBV12-4 and TRBJ1-5, with 7 bases aligning to TRBD1. The V gene end was trimmed by 2 bases and the J gene end by 11 bases; junction bases not matched to a gene: 9. The CDR3 has 14 amino acids. CDR3 coding DNA: TGTGCCAGCAGTTTAACGGGGACAGCTCGGTCCCAGCATTTT. Encoded protein: CASSLTGTARSQHF.

Many counts were recorded for this clonotype. The chain has TRBV7-7 and TRBJ2-3; D not certain. V shed 8 bases and J shed 9 bases, with 21 bases lying between them. CDR1 is SSHAT, CDR2 FNYEAQ, per germline (reference sequence). The CDR3 contains 14 residues. CDR3 loop: CASQFAISEGTQYF. The DNA for the CDR3 is TGTGCCAGCCAGTTTGCGATTTCGGAAGGAACGCAGTATTTT.

This clonotype appeared many times. V and J are TRBV3-1 and TRBJ2-7; 15 bases line up with TRBD2. The CDR3 contains 16 residues. V dropped 3 bases and J dropped 4; count of bases not matched to a gene: 4. CDR1 is LGHDT, CDR2 YNNKEL, per germline (reference sequence). The CDR3 DNA reads TGTGCCAGCAGCCAGCCGGGACTAGCGGGGGGTTACGAGCAGTACTTC. Protein product: CASSQPGLAGGYEQYF.

As for this clonotype: At one end, the junction sequence differs from germline, possibly due to a read error. The V and J genes are TRBV7-2 and TRBJ2-7, with 8 bases lining up with TRBD2. The CDR3 is 16 amino acids. CDR1 and CDR2 from the germline V gene are SGHTA and FQGNSA. The CDR3 loop reads CASSLQPGGPLYERYF. The CDR3 nucleotides read TGTGCCAGCAGCCTGCAACCGGGAGGGCCGCTTTATGAGCGGTACTTC.

This clonotype occurred a few times. The rearrangement links TRBV19 to TRBJ2-2; no clear D. Germline CDR1 reads LNHDA; CDR2 reads SQIVND (reference sequence). The CDR3 has 15 residues. Trimming took off 4 bases at V and 4 bases at J, with 13 bases between the two ends. CDR3 amino acids: CASSSIIVGTGELFF. The CDR3 DNA reads TGTGCCAGTAGTAGCATCATAGTGGGCACCGGGGAGCTGTTTTTT.

A few counts support this clonotype. Just one base apart from a much larger clone, this may be a read error. The V gene is TRBV7-9, the J gene TRBJ1-2, with no clear D. Germline assignment: CDR1 SEHNR and CDR2 FQNEAQ (reference sequence). The CDR3 is 13 amino acids. V was shortened by 9 bases and J by 4 bases, with 15 bases between the two germline ends. The CDR3 DNA sequence: TGTGCCAGGAGCCCGGTGGTAGGCTATGGCTACACCTTC. Protein sequence: CARSPVVGYGYTF.

This clonotype was recorded many times. The chain combines TRBV28 with TRBJ1-5; 10 nucleotides match TRBD1. There are 15 residues in the CDR3. With 6 bases clipped from V and 5 bases from J, the junction kept 7 bases outside the gene matches. Per the germline V gene, CDR1 is MDHEN and CDR2 is SYDVKM. The chain's CDR3 is CASRPPGQGHQPQHF. CDR3 nucleotides: TGTGCCAGCAGACCACCGGGACAGGGGCATCAGCCCCAGCATTTT.

This clonotype came up many times. The V gene is TRBV29-1, the J gene TRBJ2-2; 7 nucleotides agree with TRBD1. Trimming at V came to 3 bases and at J to 2 bases, leaving 6 bases not matched to a gene. The CDR3 contains 15 residues. The germline V gene has CDR1 SQVTM and CDR2 ANQGSEA. The CDR3 sequence is CSVDTGVHNTGELFF. CDR3 in DNA: TGCAGCGTTGATACAGGGGTTCACAACACCGGGGAGCTGTTTTTT.

In its sample, this clonotype was seen a few times. V gene TRBV29-1 combines with J gene TRBJ2-6; D is ambiguous. Deletions cut 4 bases from V and 0 bases from J, with 7 bases between. Germline values: CDR1 SQVTM, CDR2 ANQGSEA. The CDR3 is made up of 14 amino acids. The CDR3 bases are TGCAGCGTTGTTCCCCCCTCTGGGGCCAACGTCCTGACTTTC. This gives the protein CSVVPPSGANVLTF.

There are many counts of this clonotype. The rearrangement links TRBV5-1 to TRBJ1-1; weak D call: TRBD1 (5 bases). The CDR3 runs to 13 residues. Trimming pared 5 bases from V and 1 base from J, leaving 9 bases between. Germline values: CDR1 SGHRS, CDR2 YFSETQ. The CDR3 reads CASRIDRNTEAFF. DNA of the CDR3: TGCGCCAGCAGGATCGACAGGAACACTGAAGCTTTCTTT.

This clonotype was seen many times. The chain is built from TRBV20-1 and TRBJ2-5; TRBD2 might be the D (6 bases). Trimming cost V 5 bases and J 0 bases, with 16 bases left between them. CDR3 length: 15 amino acids. The germline gives CDR1 DFQATT, CDR2 SNEGSKA (reference sequence). CDR3 loop: CSAPDPGGNQETQYF. CDR3 nucleotide sequence: TGCAGTGCTCCGGACCCTGGGGGGAACCAAGAGACCCAGTACTTC.

This clonotype was picked up many times. The chain couples TRBV20-1 to TRBJ1-3; tentative D call: TRBD1 (5 bases). The CDR3 is 15 residues long. Trimming shortened V by 1 base and J by 0 bases, and 10 bases separated the two germline ends. The germline V gene encodes CDR1 DFQATT and CDR2 SNEGSKA (reference sequence). This CDR3 reads CSARVRGLSGNTIYF. CDR3 nucleotide sequence: TGCAGTGCTAGAGTAAGGGGTCTCTCTGGAAACACCATATATTTT.

This clonotype has a count of ten or more. The chain carries TRBV29-1 and TRBJ2-7, with 8 bases that match TRBD1. Trimming at V came to 6 bases and at J to 5 bases, leaving 6 bases not matched to a gene. Germline CDR1 is SQVTM and CDR2 is ANQGSEA. The CDR3 is made up of 12 amino acids. In nucleotides, the CDR3 is TGCAGCGTGCAGGGGGCTAACAACGAGCAGTACTTC. Encoded protein: CSVQGANNEQYF.

This clonotype has at least ten counts. This chain links TRBV7-2 with TRBJ2-5; D is unclear. With 3 bases removed from V and 2 bases from J, the gap between germline ends came to 13 bases. The CDR3 length is 15 residues. The germline CDR1 and CDR2 sequences are SGHTA and FQGNSA. The CDR3 spells CASSFTSRIQETQYF. The DNA for the CDR3 is TGTGCCAGCAGCTTTACATCCAGAATTCAAGAGACCCAGTACTTC.

With respect to this clonotype: The junction shows a germline mismatch at one end, possibly a read error. The chain links TRBV28 to TRBJ2-3; TRBD2 matches at 11 bases. The CDR3 is 16 residues long. Germline V CDR1 and CDR2: MDHEN, SYDVKM. The CDR3 protein is CASSHTLAGGGDAQYF. CDR3 sequence (DNA): TGTGCCAGCAGCCACACCCTAGCGGGGGGTGGAGATGCGCAGTATTTT.

On this clonotype: At one of its ends the junction is not consistent with the germline gene, which may arise from a read error. As DNA, the CDR3 is TGTGCCAGCAGTGATTGTGGGACCCTGAGGAACCTAGCTAACTATGGCCACACCTTC. Translated, it gives CASSDCGTLRNLANYGHTF. The J gene is TRBJ1-2, the V gene TRBV6-4; weak D call: TRBD1 (5 bases). The CDR3 is 19 residues long. Looked up from germline, CDR1 is MRHNA and CDR2 is SNTAGT.

The chain links TRBV7-2 to TRBJ2-7; D possibly corresponds to TRBD1 (6 bases). Germline CDR1 is SGHTA and CDR2 is FQGNSA. V was trimmed by 5 bases and J by 3 bases, leaving 20 bases between them. The CDR3 contains 16 residues. The DNA for the CDR3 is TGTGCCAGCAGCCCAGAGGGCAGGGGATACGTCTACGAGCAGTACTTC. It specifies CASSPEGRGYVYEQYF.

The rearrangement links TRBV7-2 to TRBJ2-1; the D gene could be TRBD1 or TRBD2 (5 bases each). With 2 bases removed from V and 7 bases from J, the gap between germline ends came to 15 bases. Germline V lookup: CDR1 SGHTA, CDR2 FQGNSA. There are 15 residues in the CDR3. The CDR3 reads CASSLSPGQGNEQFF. The CDR3 DNA reads as TGTGCCAGCAGCTTATCACCGGGGCAGGGTAATGAGCAGTTCTTC.

This clonotype was recorded many times. The chain uses TRBV5-5 and TRBJ2-3; D perhaps matches TRBD1 (6 bases). The CDR3 loop spans 15 amino acids. Germline V gives CDR1 SGHKS, CDR2 YYEKEE (reference sequence). Trimming took 4 bases from V and 0 from J, leaving 12 bases between them. DNA of the CDR3: TGTGCCAGCAGCCCAAACGACAGGAGCACAGATACGCAGTATTTT. This translates into CASSPNDRSTDTQYF.

This clonotype has a count of ten or more. This chain links TRBV20-1 with TRBJ1-6; possible D gene TRBD1, 6 bases. This CDR3 is 14 amino acids long. V was clipped by 5 bases and J by 7 bases, with 15 bases between them. Germline V gene lookup returns CDR1 DFQATT and CDR2 SNEGSKA (reference sequence). The CDR3 protein is CSAAPSGENSPLHF. The CDR3 nucleotides read TGCAGTGCTGCCCCCTCAGGGGAGAATTCACCCCTCCACTTT.

This clonotype was detected ten times or more. V and J are TRBV9 and TRBJ2-3, with D unresolved. Germline CDR1 and CDR2: SGDLS and YYNGEE. V was clipped by 5 bases and J by 0 bases, with 16 bases between them. This CDR3 contains 16 residues. This chain's CDR3 is CASRPRGSGSTDTQYF. DNA of the CDR3: TGTGCCAGCAGACCCCGTGGTTCTGGTAGCACAGATACGCAGTATTTT.

This clonotype appeared a few times. This sequence joins TRBV19 and TRBJ2-7, with 13 bases fitting TRBD2. Unmatched junction bases numbered 5, after V lost 9 bases and J lost 3 bases. This CDR3 is 14 amino acids long. Germline CDR1 LNHDA, CDR2 SQIVND (reference sequence). CDR3 in DNA: TGTGCCAGCAGCAGGACTAGCGGGGGCTACGAGCAGTACTTC. It is translated as CASSRTSGGYEQYF.